This T cell receptor beta chain was profiled in a study of Graves' ophthalmopathy and Graves' hyperthyroidism. Study-wide points: The study's model predicted ophthalmopathy progression at around 70% sensitivity and approximately 78% specificity.

Germline V gene data show CDR1 as SQVTM and CDR2 as ANQGSEA. The CDR3 loop spans 11 amino acids. The ends were cut back, 6 bases at V and 5 bases at J, with 7 bases in the middle. TCR beta CDR3 amplification used RNA transcripts. The first round was an RT-PCR with HTBI primers, and the second round was a multiplex PCR. MiXCR, run by TCRdb on the multiplex PCR reads, gives a single entry per CDR3 protein. The sample has approximately 1.2 million distinct CDR3 sequences, around a third seen once. This clonotype has at least ten counts. The antigen is unknown. The receptor was derived from an adult man with Graves' hyperthyroidism. This chain links TRBV29-1 with TRBJ2-2; the D is unclear. Source material: peripheral blood or thyroid tissue (not recorded which). The CDR3 bases are TGCAGCGTCACCAAAACCGGGGAGCTGTTTTTT. Protein product: CSVTKTGELFF.